The clone carrying this T cell receptor beta chain was observed a handful of times. Its antigen is not known. The sample is drawn from a study of T-cell memory formation after mild COVID-19. Notes on the study in general: Contracting clones, day 15 to 85, had balanced CD4/CD8, and later expanders favored CD4+. Among CD4+ contracting clones, most were CM and EM, and CD8+ ones EMRA.

The CDR3 contains 13 residues. CDR1 is SGHTA and CDR2 is FQGNSA in the germline V gene. V was cut by 5 bases and J by 7 bases, with 12 bases left in between. TCRdb itself ran the 5' RACE reads through MiXCR, one entry per CDR3 protein. The sample shows around 300,000 distinct CDR3 sequences, approximately 14% of them seen only once. The chain uses TRBV7-2 and TRBJ1-3, with D possibly TRBD1 on 5 matching bases. The sequencing input was PBMCs or a T cell subset sorted from them (not recorded which). The source is a man younger than 35 who had mild COVID-19 (a few samples of this study predate the infection). Cell type and time point are not known. As DNA, the CDR3 is TGTGCCAGCAGCCAGGGCCTCGGGAACACCATATATTTT. It is translated as CASSQGLGNTIYF.